The 5 T cell receptor beta chains in this list originate from one sample, sequenced in a study of T cell clonality in common variable immunodeficiency. Clones were sequenced by immunoSEQ multiplex PCR, and TCRdb holds only the in-frame ones, with some missing. The sample is made up of fewer than 35,000 clones, none counted only once. General study findings and limits: In common variable immunodeficiency, TCR beta chains reportedly carried fewer deletions and N-nucleotide insertions.

The antigens of these receptors remain unknown. Sequencing used peripheral blood mononuclear cells. The receptors come from a human donor with common variable immunodeficiency.

This clone was counted a few times. The DNA ends 3 residues before the CDR3 does, and the rest of the CDR3 is filled in from the germline J gene. The chain recombines TRBV7-2 with TRBJ2-1; D is uncertain. Trimming removed 2 bases at V and 4 bases at J, with 3 bases between. Looked up from germline, CDR1 is SGHTA and CDR2 is FQGNSA. The CDR3 consists of 12 residues. CDR3 DNA, as far as it was read: TGTGCCAGCAGCTTACTTTACAATGAG. Amino acid sequence: CASSLLYNE. The entire CDR3 is CASSLLYNEQFF.

This clone was recorded a few times. The read is 3 residues too short to cover the CDR3 end, so that end is filled in from the germline J gene. The rearrangement uses TRBV2 and TRBJ2-5, with 11 bases matching TRBD2. This CDR3 is 15 amino acids long. CDR1 is SNHLY, CDR2 FYNNEI, per germline. V dropped 5 bases and J dropped 5; count of bases not matched to a gene: 7. The CDR3 here is CASSPTSGVAETQYF. The sequenced part of the CDR3 DNA is TGTGCCAGCAGTCCGACTAGCGGGGTAGCGGAGACC.

This clone has a handful of counts. The chain's CDR3 is CASSPQGPHYGYTF. Incomplete CDR3 DNA: TGTGCCAGCTCACCCCAGGGTCCGCACTATGGC. The chain carries TRBV18 and TRBJ1-2; possibly TRBD1 for D (5 bases). The missing CDR3 end, 3 residues past where the read stops, is filled in from the germline J gene. The CDR3 extends over 14 amino acids. Germline CDR1 is KGHSH and CDR2 is LQKENI. V lost 3 bases to trimming and J lost 3 bases, with 11 bases between them.

This clone was recorded at least ten times. The junction departs from germline at one end; a sequencing error may be responsible. The read terminates 3 residues ahead of where the CDR3 ends, so the germline J gene completes it. V is TRBV7-7 and J is TRBJ2-5, with 7 bases fitting TRBD2. Per the germline V gene, CDR1 is SSHAT and CDR2 is FNYEAQ (reference sequence). This CDR3 region has 14 residues. CDR3 protein: CASSLYGLGETQYF. The CDR3 bases that were read are TGTGCTAGCAGCTTGTACGGACTAGGAGAGACC.

Ten or more counts support this clone. The read stops 3 residues short of the end of the CDR3; the missing end is completed from the germline J gene. The chain links TRBV2 to TRBJ2-1; a possible D gene is TRBD2 (6 bases). Germline-derived CDR1 and CDR2 are SNHLY and FYNNEI. The V end was cut by 0 bases, the J end by 9 bases, with 27 bases between. The CDR3 spans 19 residues. Incomplete CDR3 DNA: TGTGCCAGCAGTGAAGCGATTGGGACGGTAGGGAGGTTCGGGGGTGAG. Translating gives CASSEAIGTVGRFGGE. The CDR3 in full is CASSEAIGTVGRFGGEQFF.